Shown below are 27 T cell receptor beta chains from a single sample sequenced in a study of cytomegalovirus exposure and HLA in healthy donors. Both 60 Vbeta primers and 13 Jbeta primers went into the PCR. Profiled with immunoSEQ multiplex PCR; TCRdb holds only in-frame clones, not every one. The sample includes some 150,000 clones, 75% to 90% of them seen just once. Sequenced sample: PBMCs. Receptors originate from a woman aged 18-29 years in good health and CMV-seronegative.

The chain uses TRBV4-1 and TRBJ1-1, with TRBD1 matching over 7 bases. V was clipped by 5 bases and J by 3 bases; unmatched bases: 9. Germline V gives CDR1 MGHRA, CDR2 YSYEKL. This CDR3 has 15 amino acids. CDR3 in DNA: TGCGCCAGCAGCGCCGAGGGGGCTGCGGACACTGAAGCTTTCTTT. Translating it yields CASSAEGAADTEAFF.

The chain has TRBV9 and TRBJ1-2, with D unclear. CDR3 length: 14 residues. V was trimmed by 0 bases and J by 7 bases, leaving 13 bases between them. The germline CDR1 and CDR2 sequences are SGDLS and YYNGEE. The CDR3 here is CASSVGRPFLGYTF. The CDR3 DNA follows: TGTGCCAGCAGCGTAGGCAGGCCTTTTCTTGGCTACACCTTC.

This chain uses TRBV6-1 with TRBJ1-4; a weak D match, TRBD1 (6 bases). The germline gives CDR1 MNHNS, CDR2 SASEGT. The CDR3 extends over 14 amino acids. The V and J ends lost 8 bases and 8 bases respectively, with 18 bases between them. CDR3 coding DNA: TGTGCCAGCTGCCTGGGGGGGGCGAGGGAAAAACTGTTTTTT. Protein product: CASCLGGAREKLFF.

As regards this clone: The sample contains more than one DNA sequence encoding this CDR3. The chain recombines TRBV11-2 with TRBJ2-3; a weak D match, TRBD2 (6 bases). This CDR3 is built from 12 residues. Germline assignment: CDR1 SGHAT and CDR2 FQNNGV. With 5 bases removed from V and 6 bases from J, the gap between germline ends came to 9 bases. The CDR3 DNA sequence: TGTGCCAGCAGCCTTGGGGGGGATACGCAGTATTTT. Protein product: CASSLGGDTQYF. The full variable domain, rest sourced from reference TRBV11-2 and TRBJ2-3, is EAGVAQSPRYKIIEKRQSVAFWCNPISGHATLYWYQQILGQGPKLLIQFQNNGVVDDSQLPKDRFSAERLKGVDSTLKIQPAKLEDSAVYLCASSLGGDTQYFGPGTRLTVL.

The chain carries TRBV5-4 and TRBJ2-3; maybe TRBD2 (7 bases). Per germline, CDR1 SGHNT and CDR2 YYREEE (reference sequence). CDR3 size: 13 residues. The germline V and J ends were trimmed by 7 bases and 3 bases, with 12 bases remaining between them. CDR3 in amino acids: CASGGAGTDTQYF. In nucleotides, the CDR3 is TGTGCCAGCGGGGGGGCCGGTACAGATACGCAGTATTTT.

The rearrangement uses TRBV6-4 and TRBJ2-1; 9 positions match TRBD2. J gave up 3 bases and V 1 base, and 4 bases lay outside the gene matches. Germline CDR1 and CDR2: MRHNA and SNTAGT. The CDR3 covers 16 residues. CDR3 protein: CASSDLAGENYNEQFF. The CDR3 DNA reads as TGTGCCAGCAGTGACTTAGCGGGGGAGAACTACAATGAGCAGTTCTTC.

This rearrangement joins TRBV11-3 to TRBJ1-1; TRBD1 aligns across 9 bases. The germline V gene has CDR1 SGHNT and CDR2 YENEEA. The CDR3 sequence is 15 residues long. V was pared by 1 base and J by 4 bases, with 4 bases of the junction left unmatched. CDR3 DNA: TGTGCCAGCAGCTTAGGTTACAGGGGGCTCACTGAAGCTTTCTTT. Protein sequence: CASSLGYRGLTEAFF.

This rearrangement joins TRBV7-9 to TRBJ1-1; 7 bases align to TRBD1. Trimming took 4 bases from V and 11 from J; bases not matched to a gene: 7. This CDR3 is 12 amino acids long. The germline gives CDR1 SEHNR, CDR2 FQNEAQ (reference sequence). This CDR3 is CASSSTTGDAFF. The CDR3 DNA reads TGTGCCAGCAGCTCGACAACAGGGGACGCTTTCTTT.

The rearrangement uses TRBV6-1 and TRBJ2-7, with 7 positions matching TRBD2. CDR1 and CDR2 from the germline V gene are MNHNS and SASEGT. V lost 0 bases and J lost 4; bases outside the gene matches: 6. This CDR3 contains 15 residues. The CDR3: CASSEAFGGGYEQYF. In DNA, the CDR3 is TGTGCCAGCAGTGAAGCGTTTGGGGGGGGGTACGAGCAGTACTTC.

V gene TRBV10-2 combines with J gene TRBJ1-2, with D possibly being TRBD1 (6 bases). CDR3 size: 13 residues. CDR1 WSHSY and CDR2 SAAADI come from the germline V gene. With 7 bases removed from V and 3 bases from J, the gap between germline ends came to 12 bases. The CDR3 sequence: CASKTRGDYGYTF. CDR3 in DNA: TGCGCCAGCAAAACCAGGGGTGACTATGGCTACACCTTC.

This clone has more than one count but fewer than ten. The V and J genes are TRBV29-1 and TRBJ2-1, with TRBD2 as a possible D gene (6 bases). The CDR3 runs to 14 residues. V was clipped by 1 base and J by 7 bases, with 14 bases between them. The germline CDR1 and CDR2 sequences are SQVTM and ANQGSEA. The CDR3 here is CSVEARLGHNEQFF. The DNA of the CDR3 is TGCAGCGTTGAAGCGCGACTAGGGCATAATGAGCAGTTCTTC.

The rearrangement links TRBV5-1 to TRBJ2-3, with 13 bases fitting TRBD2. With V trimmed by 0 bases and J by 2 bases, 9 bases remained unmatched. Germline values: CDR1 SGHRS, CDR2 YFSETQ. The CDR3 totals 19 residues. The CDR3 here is CASSLGLAGGTSATDTQYF. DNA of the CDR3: TGCGCCAGCAGCTTGGGACTAGCGGGGGGCACAAGCGCCACAGATACGCAGTATTTT.

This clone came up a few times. CDR3 bases: TGCGCCAGCAGTGAACAGGGGGGATTGAACACTGAAGCTTTCTTT. Translation: CASSEQGGLNTEAFF. This chain uses TRBV10-1 with TRBJ1-1; TRBD1 matches 8 bases. The ends lost 3 bases at V and 0 bases at J; junction bases unmatched: 3. The CDR3 extends over 15 amino acids. Germline CDR1 and CDR2: WNHNN and SYGVQD (reference sequence).

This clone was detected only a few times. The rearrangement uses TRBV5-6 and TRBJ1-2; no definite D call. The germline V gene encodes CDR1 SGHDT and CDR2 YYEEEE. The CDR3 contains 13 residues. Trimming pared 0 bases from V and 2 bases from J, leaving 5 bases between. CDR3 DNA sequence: TGTGCCAGCAGCTTGGTTAGAAACTATGGCTACACCTTC. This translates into CASSLVRNYGYTF.

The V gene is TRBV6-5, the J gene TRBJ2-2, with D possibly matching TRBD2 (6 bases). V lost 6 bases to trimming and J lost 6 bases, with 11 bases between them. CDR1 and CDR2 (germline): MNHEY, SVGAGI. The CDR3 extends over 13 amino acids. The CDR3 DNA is TGTGCCAGCAGCGTTGCGGGGCCCGGGGAGCTGTTTTTT. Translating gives CASSVAGPGELFF.

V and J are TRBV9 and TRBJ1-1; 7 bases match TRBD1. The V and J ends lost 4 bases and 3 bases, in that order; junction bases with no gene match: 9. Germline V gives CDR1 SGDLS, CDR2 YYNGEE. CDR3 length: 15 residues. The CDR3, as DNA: TGTGCCAGCAGCAAAGGGGGACAGATCTACACTGAAGCTTTCTTT. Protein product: CASSKGGQIYTEAFF.

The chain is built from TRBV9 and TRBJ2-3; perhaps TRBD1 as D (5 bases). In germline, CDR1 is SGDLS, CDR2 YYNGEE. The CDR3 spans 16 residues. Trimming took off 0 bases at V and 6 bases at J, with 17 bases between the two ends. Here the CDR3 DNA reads TGTGCCAGCAGCGTAGGCAGGGCGACCCTCTGGGATACGCAGTATTTT. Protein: CASSVGRATLWDTQYF.

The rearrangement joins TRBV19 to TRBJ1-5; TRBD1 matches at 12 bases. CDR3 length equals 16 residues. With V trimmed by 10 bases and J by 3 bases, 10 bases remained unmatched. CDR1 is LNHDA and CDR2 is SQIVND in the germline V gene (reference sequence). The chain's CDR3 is CATCRDRGPYNQPQHF. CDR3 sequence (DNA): TGTGCCACGTGCCGGGACAGGGGGCCATACAATCAGCCCCAGCATTTT.

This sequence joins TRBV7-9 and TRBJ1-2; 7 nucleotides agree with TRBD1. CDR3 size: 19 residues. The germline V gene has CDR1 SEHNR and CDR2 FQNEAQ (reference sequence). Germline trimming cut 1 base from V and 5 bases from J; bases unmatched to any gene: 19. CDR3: CASSLENTGANPFMYGYTF. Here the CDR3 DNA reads TGTGCCAGCAGCTTAGAAAACACAGGGGCGAACCCGTTTATGTATGGCTACACCTTC.

The CDR3 protein is CASSLGDRGPAKNIQYF. The CDR3 nucleotides are TGTGCCAGCAGCTTAGGGGACAGGGGGCCGGCCAAAAACATTCAGTACTTC. The V gene is TRBV7-2, the J gene TRBJ2-4; 12 positions agree with TRBD1. The V gene end was trimmed by 1 base and the J gene end by 1 base; junction bases not matched to a gene: 2. Looked up from germline, CDR1 is SGHTA and CDR2 is FQGNSA. This CDR3 has 17 residues.

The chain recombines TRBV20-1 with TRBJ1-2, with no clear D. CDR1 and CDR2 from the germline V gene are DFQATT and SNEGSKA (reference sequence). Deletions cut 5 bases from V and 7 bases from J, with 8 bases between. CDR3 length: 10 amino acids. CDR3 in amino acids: CSAFYGGYTF. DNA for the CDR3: TGCAGTGCTTTCTACGGTGGCTACACCTTC.

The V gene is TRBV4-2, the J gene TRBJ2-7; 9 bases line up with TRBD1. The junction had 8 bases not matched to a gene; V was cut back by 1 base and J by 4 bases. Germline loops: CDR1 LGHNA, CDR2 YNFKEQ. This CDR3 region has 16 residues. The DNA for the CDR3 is TGTGCCAGCAGCCAAGGAACCGGGACAGGGAGTTACGAGCAGTACTTC. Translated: CASSQGTGTGSYEQYF.

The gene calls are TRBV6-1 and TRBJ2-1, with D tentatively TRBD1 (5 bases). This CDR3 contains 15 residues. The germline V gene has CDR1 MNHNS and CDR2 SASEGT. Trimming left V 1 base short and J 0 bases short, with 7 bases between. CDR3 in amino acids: CASSEDRSSYNEQFF. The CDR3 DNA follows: TGTGCCAGCAGTGAAGACAGGAGCTCCTACAATGAGCAGTTCTTC.

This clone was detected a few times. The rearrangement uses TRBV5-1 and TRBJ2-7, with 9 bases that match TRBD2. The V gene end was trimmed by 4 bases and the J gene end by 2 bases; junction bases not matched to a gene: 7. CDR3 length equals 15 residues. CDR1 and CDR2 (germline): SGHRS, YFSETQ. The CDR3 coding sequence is TGCGCCAGCAGCCCCGCGGGGGGGACTCCCTACGAGCAGTACTTC. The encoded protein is CASSPAGGTPYEQYF.

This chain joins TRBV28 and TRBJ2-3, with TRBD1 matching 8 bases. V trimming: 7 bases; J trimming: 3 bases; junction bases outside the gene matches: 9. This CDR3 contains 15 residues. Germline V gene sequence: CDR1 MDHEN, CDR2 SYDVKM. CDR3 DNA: TGTGCCAGCACTATCAGGGGGCGTGGGACAGATACGCAGTATTTT. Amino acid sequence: CASTIRGRGTDTQYF.

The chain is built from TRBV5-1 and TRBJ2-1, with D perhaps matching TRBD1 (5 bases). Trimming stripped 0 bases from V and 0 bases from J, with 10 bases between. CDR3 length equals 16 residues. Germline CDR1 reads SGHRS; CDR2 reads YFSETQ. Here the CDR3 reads CASSLGATDSYNEQFF. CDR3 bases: TGCGCCAGCAGCTTGGGTGCGACAGACTCCTACAATGAGCAGTTCTTC.

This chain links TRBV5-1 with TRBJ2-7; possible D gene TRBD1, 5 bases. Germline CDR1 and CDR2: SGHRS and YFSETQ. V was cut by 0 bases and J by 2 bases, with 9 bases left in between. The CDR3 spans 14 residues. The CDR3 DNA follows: TGCGCCAGCAGCTTGGCCCCGGACACCTACGAGCAGTACTTC. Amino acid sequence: CASSLAPDTYEQYF.